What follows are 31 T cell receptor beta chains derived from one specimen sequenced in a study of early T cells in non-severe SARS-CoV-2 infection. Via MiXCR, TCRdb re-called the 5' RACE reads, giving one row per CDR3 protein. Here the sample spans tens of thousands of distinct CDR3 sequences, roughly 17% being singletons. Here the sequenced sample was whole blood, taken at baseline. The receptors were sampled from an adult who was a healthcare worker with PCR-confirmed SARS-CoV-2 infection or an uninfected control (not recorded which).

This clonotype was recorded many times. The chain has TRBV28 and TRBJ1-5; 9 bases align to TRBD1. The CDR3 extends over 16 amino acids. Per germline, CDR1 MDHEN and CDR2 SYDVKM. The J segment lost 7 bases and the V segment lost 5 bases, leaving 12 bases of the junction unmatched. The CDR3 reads CASSLQGTGKDQPQHF. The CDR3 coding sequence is TGTGCCAGCAGTCTACAGGGGACAGGGAAGGACCAGCCCCAGCATTTT.

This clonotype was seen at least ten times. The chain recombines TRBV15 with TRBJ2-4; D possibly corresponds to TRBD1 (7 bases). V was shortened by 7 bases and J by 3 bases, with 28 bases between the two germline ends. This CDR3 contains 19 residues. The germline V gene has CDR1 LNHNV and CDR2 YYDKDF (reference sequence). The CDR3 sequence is CATNSDREGARRGKNIQYF. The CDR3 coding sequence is TGTGCCACCAACTCCGACAGGGAAGGGGCAAGGAGGGGCAAAAACATTCAGTACTTC.

The CDR3 DNA is TGTGCCAGCAGCTTAGCGGAAGGGAATCTAGACGAGCAGTACTTC. This sequence encodes CASSLAEGNLDEQYF. The rearrangement joins TRBV7-9 to TRBJ2-7; D is uncertain. V was clipped by 0 bases and J by 5 bases, with 14 bases between them. Germline CDR1 and CDR2: SEHNR and FQNEAQ (reference sequence). This CDR3 comprises 15 residues. Supplemented by reference TRBV7-9 and TRBJ2-7, the full variable domain reads DTGVSQNPRHKITKRGQNVTFRCDPISEHNRLYWYRQTLGQGPEFLTYFQNEAQLEKSRLLSDRFSAERPKGSFSTLEIQRTEQGDSAMYLCASSLAEGNLDEQYFGPGTRLTVT.

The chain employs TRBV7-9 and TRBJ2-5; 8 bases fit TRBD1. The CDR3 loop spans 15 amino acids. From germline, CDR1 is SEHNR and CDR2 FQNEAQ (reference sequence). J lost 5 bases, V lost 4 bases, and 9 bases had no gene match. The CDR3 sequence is CASSSSDRGSETQYF. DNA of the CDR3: TGTGCCAGCAGCTCTTCAGACAGGGGAAGCGAGACCCAGTACTTC.

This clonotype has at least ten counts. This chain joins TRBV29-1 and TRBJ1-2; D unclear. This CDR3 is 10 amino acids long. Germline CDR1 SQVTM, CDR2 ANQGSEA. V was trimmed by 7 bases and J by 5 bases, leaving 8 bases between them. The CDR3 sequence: CSAWSYGYTF. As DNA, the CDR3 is TGCAGCGCTTGGTCGTATGGCTACACCTTC.

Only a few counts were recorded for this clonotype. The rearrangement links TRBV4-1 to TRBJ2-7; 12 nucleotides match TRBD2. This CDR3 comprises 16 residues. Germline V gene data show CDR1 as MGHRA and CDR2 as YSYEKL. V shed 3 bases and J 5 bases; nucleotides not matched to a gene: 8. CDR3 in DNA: TGCGCCAGCAGCCACGGGCGACTAGCGGGAGTCAACGAGCAGTACTTC. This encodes CASSHGRLAGVNEQYF.

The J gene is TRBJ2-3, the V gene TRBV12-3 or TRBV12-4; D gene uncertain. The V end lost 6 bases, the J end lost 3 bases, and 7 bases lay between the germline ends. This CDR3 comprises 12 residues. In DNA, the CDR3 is TGTGCCAGCAGGGAAGGAACAGATACGCAGTATTTT. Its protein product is CASREGTDTQYF.

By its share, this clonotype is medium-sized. CDR3 in amino acids: CASSSGTSFYEQFF. CDR3 coding DNA: TGTGCCAGCAGCTCAGGGACTAGTTTCTATGAGCAGTTCTTC. The V gene is TRBV7-2, the J gene TRBJ2-1; 8 bases fit TRBD2. The CDR3 extends over 14 amino acids. Germline-derived CDR1 and CDR2 are SGHTA and FQGNSA. The V segment lost 4 bases and the J segment 8 bases; nucleotides outside the gene matches: 7.

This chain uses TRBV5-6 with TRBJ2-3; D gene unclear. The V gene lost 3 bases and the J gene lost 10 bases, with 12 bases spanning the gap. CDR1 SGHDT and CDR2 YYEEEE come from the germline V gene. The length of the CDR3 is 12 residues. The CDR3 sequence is CASSSGPDPQYF. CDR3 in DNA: TGTGCCAGCAGCTCCGGGCCCGACCCGCAGTATTTT.

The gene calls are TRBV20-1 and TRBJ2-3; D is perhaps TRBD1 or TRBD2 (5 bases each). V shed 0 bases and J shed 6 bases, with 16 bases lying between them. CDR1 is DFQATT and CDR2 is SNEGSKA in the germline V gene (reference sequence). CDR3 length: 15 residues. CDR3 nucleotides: TGCAGTGCTAGAGATCTGCAGCGCGAGGGGGATACGCAGTATTTT. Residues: CSARDLQREGDTQYF.

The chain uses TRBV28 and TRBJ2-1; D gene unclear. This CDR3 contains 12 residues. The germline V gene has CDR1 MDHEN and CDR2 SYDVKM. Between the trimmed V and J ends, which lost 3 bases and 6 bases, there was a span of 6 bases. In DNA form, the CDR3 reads TGTGCCAGCAGTTTTGGAGTCAATGAGCAGTTCTTC. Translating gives CASSFGVNEQFF.

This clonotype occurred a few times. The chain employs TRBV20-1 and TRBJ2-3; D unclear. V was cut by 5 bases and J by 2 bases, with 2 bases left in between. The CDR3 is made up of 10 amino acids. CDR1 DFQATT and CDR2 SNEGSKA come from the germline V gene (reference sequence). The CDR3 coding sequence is TGCAGTGCTGCCACAGATACGCAGTATTTT. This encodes CSAATDTQYF.

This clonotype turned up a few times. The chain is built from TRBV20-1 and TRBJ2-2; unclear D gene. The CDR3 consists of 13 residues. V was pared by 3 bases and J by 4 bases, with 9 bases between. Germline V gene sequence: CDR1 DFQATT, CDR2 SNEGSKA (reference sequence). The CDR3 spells CSARPGGTGELFF. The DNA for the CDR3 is TGCAGTGCTAGGCCGGGTGGCACCGGGGAGCTGTTTTTT.

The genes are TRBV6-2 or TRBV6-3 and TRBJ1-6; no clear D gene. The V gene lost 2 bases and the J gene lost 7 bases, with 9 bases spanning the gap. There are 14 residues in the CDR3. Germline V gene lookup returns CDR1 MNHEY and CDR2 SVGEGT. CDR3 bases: TGTGCCAGCAGTTACCGGAACCTAAATTCACCCCTCCACTTT. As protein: CASSYRNLNSPLHF.

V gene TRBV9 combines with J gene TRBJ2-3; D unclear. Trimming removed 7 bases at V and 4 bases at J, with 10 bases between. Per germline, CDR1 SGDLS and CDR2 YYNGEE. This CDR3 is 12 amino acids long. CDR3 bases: TGTGCCAGCGGTGAGAGTGCAGATACGCAGTATTTT. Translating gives CASGESADTQYF.

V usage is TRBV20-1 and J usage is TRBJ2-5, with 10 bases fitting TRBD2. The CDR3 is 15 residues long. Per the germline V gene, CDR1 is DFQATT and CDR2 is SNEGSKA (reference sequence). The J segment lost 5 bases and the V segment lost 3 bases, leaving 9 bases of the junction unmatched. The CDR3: CSASNSGRYAETQYF. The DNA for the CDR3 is TGCAGTGCTAGCAATAGCGGGAGGTATGCGGAGACCCAGTACTTC.

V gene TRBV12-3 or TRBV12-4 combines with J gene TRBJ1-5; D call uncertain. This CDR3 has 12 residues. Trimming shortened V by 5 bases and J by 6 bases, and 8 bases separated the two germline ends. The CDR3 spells CASSGEAQPQHF. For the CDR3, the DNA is TGTGCCAGCAGTGGAGAAGCTCAGCCCCAGCATTTT.

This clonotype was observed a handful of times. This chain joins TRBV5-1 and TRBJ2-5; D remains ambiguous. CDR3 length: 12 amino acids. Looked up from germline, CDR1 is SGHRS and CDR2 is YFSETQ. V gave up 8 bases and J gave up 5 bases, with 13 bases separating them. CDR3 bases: TGCGCCAGTCGGCCCAATCATGAGACCCAGTACTTC. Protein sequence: CASRPNHETQYF. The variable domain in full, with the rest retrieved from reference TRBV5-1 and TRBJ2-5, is KAGVTQTPRYLIKTRGQQVTLSCSPISGHRSVSWYQQTPGQGLQFLFEYFSETQRNKGNFPGRFSGRQFSNSRSEMNVSTLELGDSALYLCASRPNHETQYFGPGTRLLVL.

This CDR3 reads CTSSQGVSGDQETQYF. The CDR3 region has the DNA TGCACCAGCAGCCAAGGGGTTAGCGGAGACCAAGAGACCCAGTACTTC. The chain has TRBV1 and TRBJ2-5; the table's D gene call, TRBD2, was not cross checked with the DNA. TRBV1 is marked as a pseudogene. The CDR3 contains 16 residues.

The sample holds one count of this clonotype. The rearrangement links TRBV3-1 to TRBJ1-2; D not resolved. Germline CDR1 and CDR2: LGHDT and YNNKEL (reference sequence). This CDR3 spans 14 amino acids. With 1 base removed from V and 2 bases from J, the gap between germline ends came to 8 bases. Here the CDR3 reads CASSQASANYGYTF. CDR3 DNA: TGTGCCAGCAGCCAAGCCTCAGCAAACTATGGCTACACCTTC.

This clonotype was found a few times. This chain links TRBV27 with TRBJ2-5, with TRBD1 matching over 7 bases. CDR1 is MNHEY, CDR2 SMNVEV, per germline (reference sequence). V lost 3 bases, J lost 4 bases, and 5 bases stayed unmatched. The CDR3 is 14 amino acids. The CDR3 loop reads CASSLNRGVETQYF. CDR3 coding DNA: TGTGCCAGCAGTTTGAACAGGGGTGTAGAGACCCAGTACTTC.

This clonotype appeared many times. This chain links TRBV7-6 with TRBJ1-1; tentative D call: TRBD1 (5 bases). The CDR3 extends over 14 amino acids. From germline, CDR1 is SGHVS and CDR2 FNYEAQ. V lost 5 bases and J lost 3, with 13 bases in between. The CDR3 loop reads CASSTGTEYTEAFF. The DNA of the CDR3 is TGTGCCAGCAGCACCGGGACGGAATACACTGAAGCTTTCTTT.

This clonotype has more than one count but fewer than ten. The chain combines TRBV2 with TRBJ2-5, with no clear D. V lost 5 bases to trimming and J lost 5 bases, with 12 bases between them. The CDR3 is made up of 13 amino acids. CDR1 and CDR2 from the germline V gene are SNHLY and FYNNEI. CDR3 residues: CASSHRLGETQYF. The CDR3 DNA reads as TGTGCCAGCAGTCACCGCCTAGGGGAGACCCAGTACTTC.

Here the CDR3 reads CASSLRGPQETQYF. The CDR3 DNA reads as TGTGCCAGCAGTCTCCGGGGGCCCCAAGAGACCCAGTACTTC. The chain is built from TRBV27 and TRBJ2-5; D possibly uses TRBD1 or TRBD2 (6 bases each). Per germline, CDR1 MNHEY and CDR2 SMNVEV (reference sequence). There are 14 residues in the CDR3. V shed 5 bases and J shed 1 base, with 11 bases lying between them.

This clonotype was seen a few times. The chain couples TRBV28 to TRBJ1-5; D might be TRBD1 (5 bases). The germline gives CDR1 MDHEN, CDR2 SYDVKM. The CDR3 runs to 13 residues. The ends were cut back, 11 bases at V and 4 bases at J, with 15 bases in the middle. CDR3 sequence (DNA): TGTGCCGGGGGAGACGGACTAAATCAGCCCCAGCATTTT. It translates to CAGGDGLNQPQHF.

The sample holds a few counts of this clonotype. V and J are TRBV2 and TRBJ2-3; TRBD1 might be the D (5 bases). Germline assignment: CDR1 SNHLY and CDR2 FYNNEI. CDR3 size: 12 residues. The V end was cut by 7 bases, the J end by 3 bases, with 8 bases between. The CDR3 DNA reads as TGTGCCAGCAAGACAGAGACAGATACGCAGTATTTT. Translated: CASKTETDTQYF.

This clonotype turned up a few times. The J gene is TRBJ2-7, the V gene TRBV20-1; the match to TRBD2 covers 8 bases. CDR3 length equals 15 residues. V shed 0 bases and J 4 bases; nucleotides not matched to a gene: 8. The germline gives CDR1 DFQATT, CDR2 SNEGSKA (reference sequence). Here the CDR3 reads CSARDRSGSLYEQYF. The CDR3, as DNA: TGCAGTGCTAGAGATCGGAGCGGGAGTTTGTACGAGCAGTACTTC.

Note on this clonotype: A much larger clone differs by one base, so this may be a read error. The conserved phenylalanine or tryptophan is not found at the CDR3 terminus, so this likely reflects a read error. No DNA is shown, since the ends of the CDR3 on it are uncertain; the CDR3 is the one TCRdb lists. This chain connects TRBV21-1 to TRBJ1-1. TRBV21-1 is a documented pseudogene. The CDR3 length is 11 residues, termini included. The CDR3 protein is CATDLNTEAFI.

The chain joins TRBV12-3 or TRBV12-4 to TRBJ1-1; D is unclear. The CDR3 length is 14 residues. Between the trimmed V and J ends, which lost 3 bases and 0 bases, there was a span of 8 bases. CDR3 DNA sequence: TGTGCCAGCAGTTTTCCCGGTATGAACACTGAAGCTTTCTTT. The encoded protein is CASSFPGMNTEAFF.

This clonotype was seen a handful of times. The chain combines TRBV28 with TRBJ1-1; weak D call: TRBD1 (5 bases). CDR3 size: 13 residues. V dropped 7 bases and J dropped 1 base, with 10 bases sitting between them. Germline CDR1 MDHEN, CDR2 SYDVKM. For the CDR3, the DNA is TGTGCCAGCACGCCGGGGCCGAACACTGAAGCTTTCTTT. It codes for CASTPGPNTEAFF.

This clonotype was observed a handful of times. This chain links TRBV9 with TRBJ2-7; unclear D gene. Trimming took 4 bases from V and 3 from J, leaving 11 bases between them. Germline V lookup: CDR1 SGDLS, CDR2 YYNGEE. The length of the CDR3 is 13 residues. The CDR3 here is CASSHPDRYEQYF. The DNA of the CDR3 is TGTGCCAGCAGCCACCCGGACCGCTACGAGCAGTACTTC.